These T cell receptor beta chains were read from a single sample in a study of CD8 T cells in Susac syndrome. Each CDR3 protein gets one entry after TCRdb re-called the immunoSEQ multiplex PCR reads with MiXCR. The sample includes 400,000 to 550,000 distinct CDR3 sequences, approximately 85% of them seen just once. The sample taken for sequencing was CD8+ T cells from PBMCs. These receptors all stem from a human donor with multiple sclerosis. Both conserved end residues are trimmed from each CDR3. Clone size appears in some rows only: once, few, many, or a class for an expanded clone.

TRBV27,NA,TRBJ2-3,ASSFDPGSTDTQY
TRBV5-1,NA,TRBJ1-2,ASSPREGAGRLGYT
TRBV30,NA,TRBJ1-6,AWSMDPTALH
TRBV28,NA,TRBJ2-4,ASSFAAKNIQY
TRBV3-1,NA,TRBJ1-1,ASSAGEIGRMNTEAF
TRBV6-5,once,TRBJ2-7,ASSYYPSHEQY
TRBV30,NA,TRBJ1-1,AGGQGAGEAF
TRBV20-1,NA,TRBJ1-1,SARAPKVRVGEAF
TRBV14,once,TRBJ2-1,ASSQEWGYNEQF
TRBV6-1,NA,TRBJ2-4,ASSEAGQPIIQY
TRBV15,NA,TRBJ2-1,ATSQFRVGAYNEQF
TRBV6-1,few,TRBJ1-2,ASRLGQGRGYGYT
TRBV5-6,few,TRBJ1-1,ASSLGREALPTEAF
TRBV6-1,NA,TRBJ1-1,ASPSGTGGRNTEAF
TRBV20-1,NA,TRBJ2-1,SASPHGRNRNEQF
TRBV18,NA,TRBJ1-5,ASSPRDRAGNQPQH
TRBV28,few,TRBJ2-7,ASSPRAGNYEQY
TRBV7-9,once,TRBJ2-7,ASSLTTRAYEQY
TRBV5-1,NA,TRBJ2-1,ASSLGDFPYNEQF
TRBV11-2,NA,TRBJ2-3,ASIMSGDTQY
TRBV5-1,NA,TRBJ2-1,ASSLGPLARSNEQF
TRBV29-1,NA,TRBJ1-1,SVPRQGFPEAF
TRBV13,NA,TRBJ1-4,ASSPGGANEKLF
TRBV6-1,NA,TRBJ1-2,ASTPGGSHYGYT
TRBV29-1,NA,TRBJ2-5,SGGLAGYQETQY
TRBV5-1,few,TRBJ1-2,ASSEGQGAAYGYT
TRBV5-1,NA,TRBJ1-4,ASRRGGDEKLF
TRBV27,few,TRBJ1-1,ASSLGPGTEAF